One sample yielded the 6 T cell receptor beta chains listed below, sequenced in a study of T-cell reconstitution after alpha-beta-depleted transplantation in children. The library targeted TCRbeta and was prepared with unique molecular identifiers. TCRdb ran MiXCR on the PCR reads and lists one entry per CDR3 protein. Here the sample spans about 460,000 distinct CDR3 sequences, 9.5% to 12% being singletons. Sequencing was performed on PBMCs, mostly from graft donor cells, taken 180 days after TCRalphabeta/CD19-depleted stem cell transplant. The receptors derive from a female patient aged 2-9 years who had a stem cell transplant for aplastic anemia, so the T cells may come from the graft donor.

This clonotype was counted only a few times. CDR3 nucleotide sequence: TGTGCCAGCAGTCACACTAGCGGGAATGGGAACATTCAGTACTTC. Residues: CASSHTSGNGNIQYF. This rearrangement joins TRBV12-3 or TRBV12-4 to TRBJ2-4; 10 bases map to TRBD2. The CDR3 has 15 residues. V shed 5 bases and J 7 bases; nucleotides not matched to a gene: 8.

The V gene is TRBV20-1, the J gene TRBJ2-1; 11 nucleotides align to TRBD2. The CDR3 contains 14 residues. In germline, CDR1 is DFQATT, CDR2 SNEGSKA (reference sequence). V lost 5 bases to trimming and J lost 7 bases; unmatched junction nucleotides: 7. CDR3 in amino acids: CSARLAGGKNEQFF. The CDR3 region has the DNA TGCAGTGCTCGGCTAGCGGGAGGTAAGAATGAGCAGTTCTTC.

This clonotype appeared a few times. The chain combines TRBV2 with TRBJ2-2; no reliable D call. The V gene's germline CDR1 is SNHLY and CDR2 FYNNEI. With 1 base removed from V and 4 bases from J, the gap between germline ends came to 7 bases. The CDR3 is 14 residues long. The CDR3 DNA reads TGTGCCAGCAGTGAAGTCACGGGCACCGGGGAGCTGTTTTTT. Residues: CASSEVTGTGELFF.

In DNA form, the CDR3 reads TGTGCCTGGAGTATAAGCGGCTCCTACGAGCAGTACGTC. The encoded protein is CAWSISGSYEQYV. This chain uses TRBV30 with TRBJ2-7; maybe TRBD2 (5 bases). This CDR3 is built from 13 residues. Trimming removed 2 bases from V and 0 bases from J, with 8 bases in between. Per the germline V gene, CDR1 is GTSNPN and CDR2 is SVGIG (reference sequence).

The V gene is TRBV6-1, the J gene TRBJ2-3; 7 bases are a match to TRBD1. The CDR3 has 15 residues. J lost 2 bases, V lost 6 bases, and 8 bases had no gene match. Germline V gene sequence: CDR1 MNHNS, CDR2 SASEGT. Written as DNA, the CDR3 is TGTGCCAGCAGCCCGGTTCAGGGGGTCACAGATACGCAGTATTTT. It yields the protein CASSPVQGVTDTQYF.

This clonotype was recorded at least ten times. The V call is TRBV29-1, the J call TRBJ2-2; the match to TRBD1 covers 7 bases. The CDR3 has 15 residues. V shed 4 bases and J 2 bases; nucleotides not matched to a gene: 7. CDR1 and CDR2 (germline): SQVTM, ANQGSEA. CDR3 nucleotides: TGCAGCGTTGTTCGGCAGGGGGTCAACACCGGGGAGCTGTTTTTT. Amino acid sequence: CSVVRQGVNTGELFF.